Here is one T cell receptor (beta chain) with its context. Its antigen remains unidentified. The CDR3 covers 15 residues. Per the germline V gene, CDR1 is LNHDA and CDR2 is SQIVND (reference sequence). Losses at the gene ends were 6 bases for V and 2 bases for J; bases not matched to a gene: 6. The PCR had 60 Vbeta and 13 Jbeta primers. Method: immunoSEQ multiplex PCR; TCRdb's copy keeps in-frame clones and lacks some. The table records around 54,000 clones, around 80% of them present only once. The sample originates from a study of cytomegalovirus exposure and HLA in healthy donors. Study-level results: Cytomegalovirus-associated status was assigned to some 160 TCR beta chains. Presence/absence comparisons presumed near-even sequencing depth among donors. Trimming of TCR beta V- and J-genes showed a link, identified in a later analysis, to a missense DCLRE1C variant.

The chain recombines TRBV19 with TRBJ1-2; 10 bases fit TRBD1. The receptor was isolated from a man under 40 in good health and CMV-seropositive. The sequencing sample was made of PBMCs. The CDR3 bases are TGTGCCAGTAGAAAAGAGACAGGGGGCAACTATGGCTACACCTTC. Its protein is CASRKETGGNYGYTF.